These 14 T cell receptor beta chains were all obtained from the same sample, sequenced in a study of blood T cell repertoires in COVID-19 (dated by TCRdb to about 2020). The receptor library was made with the immunoSEQ multiplex PCR assay. Sourced from immuneACCESS, this table was stored by TCRdb with only in-frame sequences that have V and J called. A share of the clones is absent; for the studies checked, an unresolved V gene accounts for under half, and the remainder has no known explanation. Here the sample has hundreds of thousands of clones; about 85% occur a single time. The ten top clones hold less than 3% of the sample. Material for sequencing was PBMCs or T cells enriched from blood (not recorded which). These receptors were obtained from a woman between 45 and 60 years old who had recovered from COVID-19.

V gene TRBV6-5 combines with J gene TRBJ2-3; 11 bases match TRBD2. Per germline, CDR1 MNHEY and CDR2 SVGAGI. This CDR3 region has 15 residues. V shed 6 bases, J shed 4 bases, and the junction held 6 bases outside the gene matches. The CDR3 nucleotides read TGTGCCAGCAGGGTTAGCGGGAGGGCCGCAGATACGCAGTATTTT. This sequence encodes CASRVSGRAADTQYF.

The gene calls are TRBV25-1 and TRBJ1-6, with 7 positions matching TRBD1. Germline V gene data show CDR1 as MGHDK and CDR2 as SYGVNS. J lost 4 bases, V lost 2 bases, and 5 bases had no gene match. The CDR3 runs to 16 residues. For the CDR3, the DNA is TGTGCCAGCAGTGAAGGACAGGAACTATATAATTCACCCCTCCACTTT. Translation: CASSEGQELYNSPLHF.

The chain is built from TRBV7-2 and TRBJ2-7; TRBD1 aligns across 8 bases. Germline V gene data show CDR1 as SGHTA and CDR2 as FQGNSA. The junction had 8 bases not matched to a gene; V was cut back by 3 bases and J by 4 bases. The CDR3 covers 15 residues. CDR3: CASSFISGGIYEQYF. CDR3 DNA: TGTGCCAGCAGCTTTATTTCAGGGGGCATATACGAGCAGTACTTC. Based on the CDR3 plus reference TRBV7-2 and TRBJ2-7, the full variable domain is GAGVSQSPSNKVTEKGKDVELRCDPISGHTALYWYRQSLGQGLEFLIYFQGNSAPDKSGLPSDRFSAERTGGSVSTLTIQRTQQEDSAVYLCASSFISGGIYEQYFGPGTRLTVT.

The V gene is TRBV18, the J gene TRBJ1-6; no clear D. V dropped 6 bases and J dropped 10 bases, with 16 bases sitting between them. The germline V gene encodes CDR1 KGHSH and CDR2 LQKENI. The CDR3 spans 14 residues. The CDR3 spells CASSSNGRNSPLHF. As DNA, the CDR3 is TGTGCCAGCTCGTCAAACGGGAGGAACTCACCCCTCCACTTT. The full variable domain, completed using reference TRBV18 and TRBJ1-6, is NAGVMQNPRHLVRRRGQEARLRCSPMKGHSHVYWYRQLPEEGLKFMVYLQKENIIDESGMPKERFSAEFPKEGPSILRIQQVVRGDSAAYFCASSSNGRNSPLHFGNGTRLTVT.

The chain joins TRBV9 to TRBJ1-6; D call uncertain. CDR1 and CDR2 from the germline V gene are SGDLS and YYNGEE. CDR3 length: 15 residues. Trimming pared 0 bases from V and 9 bases from J, leaving 13 bases between. The CDR3 DNA reads TGTGCCAGCAGCGTAGGGCAGAGGGAGGGTTCACCCCTCCACTTT. It specifies CASSVGQREGSPLHF.

This clone was seen a single time. The rearrangement joins TRBV18 to TRBJ1-4, with 9 bases aligning to TRBD1. This CDR3 spans 15 amino acids. Germline loops: CDR1 KGHSH, CDR2 LQKENI. Germline trimming cut 4 bases from V and 3 bases from J; bases unmatched to any gene: 3. CDR3 loop: CASSQQGAPNEKLFF. CDR3 coding DNA: TGTGCCAGCTCACAACAGGGGGCTCCTAATGAAAAACTGTTTTTT.

This clone has just one count. The chain has TRBV29-1 and TRBJ2-1, with 7 bases identical to TRBD1. The CDR3 totals 13 residues. The germline CDR1 and CDR2 sequences are SQVTM and ANQGSEA. Unmatched junction bases numbered 10, after V lost 7 bases and J lost 7 bases. CDR3 nucleotide sequence: TGCAGCGCACCTCATCCAGGGGGAAATGAGCAGTTCTTC. Translating it yields CSAPHPGGNEQFF.

This chain links TRBV7-2 with TRBJ1-1; weak D call: TRBD1 (5 bases). Trimming removed 5 bases from V and 5 bases from J, with 18 bases in between. Germline assignment: CDR1 SGHTA and CDR2 FQGNSA. The CDR3 length is 15 residues. DNA of the CDR3: TGTGCCAGCAGCCCTTCGGGGGTTTCTTTAACTGAAGCTTTCTTT. Protein sequence: CASSPSGVSLTEAFF.

This clone was detected a few times. CDR3 protein: CASSPNRGSNYGYTF. In DNA, the CDR3 is TGTGCCAGCAGCCCTAACAGGGGGTCTAACTATGGCTACACCTTC. This sequence joins TRBV7-9 and TRBJ1-2; TRBD1 agrees at 8 bases. The germline gives CDR1 SEHNR, CDR2 FQNEAQ (reference sequence). Unmatched junction bases numbered 5, after V lost 5 bases and J lost 0 bases. The CDR3 covers 15 residues.

V is TRBV18 and J is TRBJ1-6; a weak D match, TRBD1 (5 bases). Trimming took 2 bases from V and 5 from J, leaving 19 bases between them. CDR1 and CDR2 (germline): KGHSH, LQKENI. This CDR3 has 18 amino acids. CDR3 amino acids: CASSPMTQGGMDNSPLHF. CDR3 in DNA: TGTGCCAGCTCACCAATGACGCAGGGTGGTATGGATAATTCACCCCTCCACTTT.

The chain links TRBV7-9 to TRBJ2-4, with D uncertain. Germline CDR1 SEHNR, CDR2 FQNEAQ (reference sequence). The germline V and J ends were trimmed by 5 bases and 10 bases, with 15 bases remaining between them. The CDR3 totals 13 residues. The CDR3 nucleotides are TGTGCCAGCAGCCAGGTCCTAAATGGTATTCAGTACTTC. Its translation is CASSQVLNGIQYF.

The chain is built from TRBV5-6 and TRBJ1-5, with D maybe TRBD1 (5 bases). The germline V gene has CDR1 SGHDT and CDR2 YYEEEE. Trimming removed 3 bases at V and 6 bases at J, with 19 bases between. The CDR3 sequence is 16 residues long. CDR3 DNA sequence: TGTGCCAGCAGCTCGGGCAGGGAATATCTACCTCAGCCCCAGCATTTT. Amino acid sequence: CASSSGREYLPQPQHF.

For this clone: Other DNA sequences of this sample code for an identical CDR3. The chain links TRBV30 to TRBJ1-1; D is unresolved. The CDR3 spans 12 residues. Deletions cut 4 bases from V and 4 bases from J, with 10 bases between. The germline CDR1 and CDR2 sequences are GTSNPN and SVGIG (reference sequence). DNA for the CDR3: TGTGCCTGGACCCGGGAAGGCACTGAAGCTTTCTTT. This sequence encodes CAWTREGTEAFF. The full variable domain, in which reference TRBV30 and TRBJ1-1 provide the parts outside the CDR3, is SQTIHQWPATLVQPVGSPLSLECTVEGTSNPNLYWYRQAAGRGLQLLFYSVGIGQISSEVPQNLSASRPQDRQFILSSKKLLLSDSGFYLCAWTREGTEAFFGQGTRLTVV.

This sequence joins TRBV5-4 and TRBJ1-2, with TRBD1 as a possible D gene (5 bases). V was cut by 2 bases and J by 6 bases, with 11 bases left in between. This CDR3 contains 13 residues. Germline V gene data show CDR1 as SGHNT and CDR2 as YYREEE (reference sequence). CDR3 sequence reads: CASSFGGIDGYTF. As DNA, the CDR3 is TGTGCCAGCAGCTTCGGGGGTATTGATGGCTACACCTTC.